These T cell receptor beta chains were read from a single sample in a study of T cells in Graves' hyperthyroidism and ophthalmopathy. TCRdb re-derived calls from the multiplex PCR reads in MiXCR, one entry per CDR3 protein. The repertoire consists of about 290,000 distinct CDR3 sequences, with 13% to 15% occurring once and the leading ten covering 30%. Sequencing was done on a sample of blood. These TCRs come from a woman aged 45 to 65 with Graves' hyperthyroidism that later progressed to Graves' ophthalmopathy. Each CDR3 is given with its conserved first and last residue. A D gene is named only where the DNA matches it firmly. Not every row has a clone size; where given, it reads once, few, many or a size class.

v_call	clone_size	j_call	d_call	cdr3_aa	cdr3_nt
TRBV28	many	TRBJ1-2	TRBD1	CASSRDSRRRGYTF	TGTGCCAGCAGTCGGGACAGCCGCCGTCGGGGCTACACCTTC
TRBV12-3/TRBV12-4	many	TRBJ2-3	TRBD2	CASSEREGVTDTQYF	TGTGCCAGCAGTGAGCGGGAGGGCGTCACAGATACGCAGTATTTT
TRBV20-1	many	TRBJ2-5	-	CSASGGGSETQYF	TGCAGTGCTTCAGGGGGGGGTTCGGAGACCCAGTACTTC
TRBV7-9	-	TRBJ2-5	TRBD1	CASSLGGGAGGRETQYF	TGTGCCAGCAGCTTAGGAGGAGGGGCAGGGGGCAGAGAGACCCAGTACTTC
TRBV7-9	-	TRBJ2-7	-	CASSIQGVSYEQYF	TGTGCCAGCAGCATACAGGGTGTGTCCTACGAGCAGTACTTC
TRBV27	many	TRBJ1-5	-	CASSLAYSNQPQHF	TGTGCCAGCAGTTTGGCTTATAGCAATCAGCCCCAGCATTTT
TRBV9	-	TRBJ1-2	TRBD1	CASSATGGFNGYTF	TGTGCCAGCAGCGCGACAGGGGGGTTCAATGGCTACACCTTC
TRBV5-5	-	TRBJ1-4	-	CASSPGGANEKLFF	TGTGCCAGCAGCCCCGGGGGAGCTAATGAAAAACTGTTTTTT
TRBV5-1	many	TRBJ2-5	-	CASSLVPQETQYF	TGCGCCAGCAGCTTGGTCCCCCAAGAGACCCAGTACTTC
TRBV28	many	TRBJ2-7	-	CASRKQGRSYEQYF	TGTGCCAGCAGAAAACAGGGTCGCTCCTACGAGCAGTACTTC
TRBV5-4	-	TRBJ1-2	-	CASSLGLPRGYTF	TGTGCCAGCAGCTTGGGGCTGCCCCGGGGCTACACCTTC
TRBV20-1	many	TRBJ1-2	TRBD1	CSARDSRGTEGLYTF	TGCAGTGCTAGAGATTCCCGCGGGACAGAAGGCCTCTACACCTTC
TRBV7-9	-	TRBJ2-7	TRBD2	CASSLSGRVAEQYF	TGTGCCAGCAGCTTAAGCGGGAGGGTTGCCGAGCAGTACTTC
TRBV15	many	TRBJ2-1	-	CATSRGGPSYNEQFF	TGTGCCACCAGCAGAGGAGGGCCTTCATACAATGAGCAGTTCTTC
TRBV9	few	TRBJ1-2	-	CASSVDPNVSYGYTF	TGTGCCAGCAGCGTAGACCCAAACGTTAGCTATGGCTACACCTTC
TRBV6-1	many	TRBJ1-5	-	CASSPVSFKVFSNQPQHF	TGTGCCAGCAGCCCAGTTTCGTTTAAGGTCTTTAGCAATCAGCCCCAGCATTTT
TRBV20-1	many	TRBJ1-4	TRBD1	CSARGQGNEKLFF	TGCAGTGCTAGGGGACAGGGTAATGAAAAACTGTTTTTT
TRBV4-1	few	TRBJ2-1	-	CASSQVYGSGNEQFF	TGCGCCAGCAGCCAAGTATACGGGAGCGGCAATGAGCAGTTCTTC
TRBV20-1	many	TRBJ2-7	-	CSARRSGAGVYNEQYF	TGCAGTGCTAGAAGGTCGGGGGCGGGAGTATACAACGAGCAGTACTTC
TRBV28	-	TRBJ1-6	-	CASSQRLSSYNSPLHF	TGTGCCAGCAGCCAACGACTGAGCTCCTATAATTCACCCCTCCACTTT
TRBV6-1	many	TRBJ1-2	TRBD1	CASSTPGQATYGYTF	TGTGCCAGCAGTACACCGGGACAGGCGACCTATGGCTACACCTTC
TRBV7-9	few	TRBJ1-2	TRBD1	CASSPGTVIGYTF	TGTGCCAGCAGCCCCGGGACAGTTATAGGCTACACCTTC
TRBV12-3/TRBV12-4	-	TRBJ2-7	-	CASSETVEQYF	TGTGCCAGCAGCGAGACGGTCGAGCAGTACTTC
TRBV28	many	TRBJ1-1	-	CASSLNRQNVFF	TGTGCCAGCAGTTTGAATCGACAGAATGTTTTCTTT
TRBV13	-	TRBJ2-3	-	CASSLSQGVSTDTQYF	TGTGCCAGCAGCTTATCGCAGGGCGTTAGCACAGATACGCAGTATTTT
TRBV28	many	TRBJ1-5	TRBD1	CASTDRVNQPQHF	TGTGCCAGCACAGACAGGGTAAATCAGCCCCAGCATTTT
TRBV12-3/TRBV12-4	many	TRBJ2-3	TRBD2	CASSPGVRGRARSTDTQYF	TGTGCCAGCAGTCCCGGGGTGCGCGGGAGGGCCCGAAGCACAGATACGCAGTATTTT
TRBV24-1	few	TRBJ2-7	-	CATSEPGHEQYF	TGTGCCACCAGTGAGCCCGGGCACGAGCAGTACTTC
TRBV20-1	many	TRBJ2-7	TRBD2	CSARDRGRGSGSSEQYF	TGCAGTGCTAGAGATCGAGGGCGGGGTAGCGGGAGTTCCGAGCAGTACTTC
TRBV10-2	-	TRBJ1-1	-	CASRPGNLGSEAFF	TGCGCCAGCAGGCCTGGAAACCTCGGATCTGAAGCTTTCTTT
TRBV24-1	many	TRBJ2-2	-	CATSGQGRVNTGELFF	TGTGCCACCAGTGGTCAGGGGCGAGTGAACACCGGGGAGCTGTTTTTT
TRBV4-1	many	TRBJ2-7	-	CASSQEHRYEQYF	TGCGCCAGCAGCCAAGAACATCGCTACGAGCAGTACTTC
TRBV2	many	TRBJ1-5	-	CASRFGDQPQHF	TGTGCCAGCAGATTCGGGGATCAGCCCCAGCATTTT
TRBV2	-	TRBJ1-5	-	CASGGHPSNQPQHF	TGTGCCAGCGGGGGACACCCTAGCAATCAGCCCCAGCATTTT
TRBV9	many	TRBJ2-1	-	CASSAWIDNEQFF	TGTGCCAGCAGCGCCTGGATCGACAATGAGCAGTTCTTC
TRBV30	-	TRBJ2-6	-	CAFRLGPRAGANVLTF	TGTGCCTTCAGGCTGGGACCCAGGGCTGGGGCCAACGTCCTGACTTTC
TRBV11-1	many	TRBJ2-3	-	CASTTGAADTDTQYF	TGTGCCAGCACCACTGGAGCTGCAGACACAGATACGCAGTATTTT
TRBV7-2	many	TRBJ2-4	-	CASSFTASKNIQYF	TGTGCCAGCAGCTTCACCGCGAGCAAAAACATTCAGTACTTC
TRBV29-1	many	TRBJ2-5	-	CSVEERHGGLAETQYF	TGCAGCGTTGAAGAGAGGCACGGTGGCCTTGCGGAGACCCAGTACTTC
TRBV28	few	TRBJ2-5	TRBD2	CASSAPGTSVLMHF	TGTGCCAGCAGTGCACCCGGGACTAGCGTTTTGATGCACTTC
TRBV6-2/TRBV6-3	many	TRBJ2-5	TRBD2	CASSYGGVIIGQYF	TGTGCCAGCAGTTACGGGGGGGTGATTATTGGCCAGTACTTC
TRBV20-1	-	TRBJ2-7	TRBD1	CSAAQGDNYEQYF	TGCAGTGCTGCCCAGGGGGATAACTACGAGCAGTACTTC
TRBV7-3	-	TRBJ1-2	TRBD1	CASSFRDRFDYGYTF	TGTGCCAGCAGCTTCCGGGACAGATTTGACTATGGCTACACCTTC
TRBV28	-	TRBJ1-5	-	CASSFKSGSNQPQHF	TGTGCCAGCAGTTTTAAGTCGGGTAGCAATCAGCCCCAGCATTTT
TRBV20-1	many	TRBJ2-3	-	CSARQGLPDTQYF	TGCAGTGCTAGACAGGGCTTACCAGATACGCAGTATTTT
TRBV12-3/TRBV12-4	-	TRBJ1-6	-	CASSPAFGSPLHF	TGTGCCAGCAGTCCTGCGTTCGGTTCACCCCTCCACTTT
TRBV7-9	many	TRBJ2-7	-	CASSLLRYEQYF	TGTGCCAGCAGCTTACTGAGGTACGAGCAGTACTTC
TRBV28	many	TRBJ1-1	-	CASTLSGAMNTEAFF	TGTGCCAGCACCCTCAGCGGGGCTATGAACACTGAAGCTTTCTTT
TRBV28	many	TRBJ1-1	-	CASSSDGEAFF	TGTGCCAGCAGTTCCGACGGTGAAGCTTTCTTT
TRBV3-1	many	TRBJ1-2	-	CASSPPTPVEGYTF	TGTGCCAGCAGCCCCCCGACCCCTGTGGAAGGCTACACCTTC